These 14 T cell receptor beta chains were all obtained from the same sample, sequenced in a study of T cells in Graves' hyperthyroidism and ophthalmopathy. The investigators amplified TCR beta CDR3 regions from RNA transcripts. HTBI primers drove first-round RT-PCR of the TCR CDR3. TCRdb called the multiplex PCR reads again in MiXCR, with one record for every CDR3 protein. This sample yields a few hundred thousand distinct CDR3 sequences, of which about 14% are seen a single time; roughly 13% belongs to the top ten. Sequencing was performed on blood. The receptor set was obtained from a woman in her 40s with Graves' hyperthyroidism.

At least ten counts were recorded for this clonotype. V is TRBV28 and J is TRBJ1-2; a possible D gene is TRBD1 (5 bases). Looked up from germline, CDR1 is MDHEN and CDR2 is SYDVKM. Trimming pared 10 bases from V and 2 bases from J, leaving 14 bases between. The CDR3 covers 13 residues. The DNA of the CDR3 is TGTGCCACCAATTGGGAGGGGAACTATGGCTACACCTTC. Amino acid sequence: CATNWEGNYGYTF.

This clonotype was found a few times. This rearrangement joins TRBV20-1 to TRBJ1-2, with 7 bases lining up with TRBD1. Germline V CDR1 and CDR2: DFQATT, SNEGSKA (reference sequence). The V gene end was trimmed by 5 bases and the J gene end by 7 bases; junction bases not matched to a gene: 19. The CDR3 is made up of 16 amino acids. CDR3 nucleotides: TGCAGTGCTCCGGAGAGGACAGGTACCTTTCCCTTTGGCTACACCTTC. Protein: CSAPERTGTFPFGYTF.

This clonotype turned up a few times. V usage is TRBV27 and J usage is TRBJ2-7, with D possibly TRBD2 on 6 matching bases. The CDR3 totals 11 residues. The germline V gene has CDR1 MNHEY and CDR2 SMNVEV (reference sequence). Trimming stripped 7 bases from V and 7 bases from J, with 11 bases between. CDR3 nucleotides: TGTGCCAGCATCCTAGGAGGGGAGCAGTACTTC. Protein: CASILGGEQYF.

This clonotype was recorded many times. This sequence joins TRBV7-9 and TRBJ2-2, with D possibly being TRBD1 (5 bases). Per germline, CDR1 SEHNR and CDR2 FQNEAQ (reference sequence). Deletions cut 6 bases from V and 6 bases from J, with 11 bases between. The CDR3 spans 13 residues. CDR3 amino acids: CASSPQGSGELFF. In nucleotides, the CDR3 is TGTGCCAGCAGTCCCCAGGGCTCCGGGGAGCTGTTTTTT. Full variable domain (rest looked up from reference TRBV7-9 and TRBJ2-2): DTGVSQNPRHKITKRGQNVTFRCDPISEHNRLYWYRQTLGQGPEFLTYFQNEAQLEKSRLLSDRFSAERPKGSFSTLEIQRTEQGDSAMYLCASSPQGSGELFFGEGSRLTVL.

V and J are TRBV5-4 and TRBJ2-7; 11 bases are shared with TRBD1. This CDR3 comprises 14 residues. CDR1 is SGHNT, CDR2 YYREEE, per germline (reference sequence). Trimming removed 6 bases from V and 3 bases from J; junction bases left unmatched: 5. As DNA, the CDR3 is TGTGCCAGCAACTCGGGACAGGGGGACTACGAGCAGTACTTC. Amino acid sequence: CASNSGQGDYEQYF. The whole variable domain, filled in from reference TRBV5-4 and TRBJ2-7, reads ETGVTQSPTHLIKTRGQQVTLRCSSQSGHNTVSWYQQALGQGPQFIFQYYREEENGRGNFPPRFSGLQFPNYSSELNVNALELDDSALYLCASNSGQGDYEQYFGPGTRLTVT.

With respect to this clonotype: A much larger clone differs from this one at a single base, so this may be a read error. V gene TRBV12-3 or TRBV12-4 combines with J gene TRBJ2-1; D not resolved. The V end lost 5 bases, the J end lost 9 bases, and 11 bases lay between the germline ends. CDR3 size: 12 residues. The CDR3 here is CASSDPGSEQFF. The DNA of the CDR3 is TGTGCCAGCAGTGATCCCGGGTCTGAGCAGTTCTTC.

The CDR3 coding sequence is TGTGCCAGTAGACCGGGACTAGAGGCCAAAAACATTCAGTACTTC. This encodes CASRPGLEAKNIQYF. The V gene is TRBV19, the J gene TRBJ2-4; 8 nucleotides align to TRBD2. The V gene end was trimmed by 6 bases and the J gene end by 1 base; junction bases not matched to a gene: 5. Germline V CDR1 and CDR2: LNHDA, SQIVND (reference sequence). The CDR3 is made up of 15 amino acids.

This sequence joins TRBV19 and TRBJ2-2; no definite D call. V was pared by 7 bases and J by 5 bases, with 11 bases between. The CDR3 loop spans 13 amino acids. Germline V lookup: CDR1 LNHDA, CDR2 SQIVND (reference sequence). CDR3 region: CASIKTPTGELFF. Written as DNA, the CDR3 is TGTGCCAGTATTAAGACACCAACCGGGGAGCTGTTTTTT.

The table lists this clonotype with many counts. This chain links TRBV20-1 with TRBJ2-5; 9 bases match TRBD2. V lost 6 bases to trimming and J lost 2 bases; unmatched junction nucleotides: 10. The CDR3 sequence is 15 residues long. Germline assignment: CDR1 DFQATT and CDR2 SNEGSKA (reference sequence). CDR3 nucleotides: TGCAGTGCGAGAACTAGCGGGCCGCAGCAAGAGACCCAGTACTTC. Its translation is CSARTSGPQQETQYF.

This clonotype was seen repeatedly, ten times or more. Here the CDR3 DNA reads TGTGCCAGCAGCTTTGATACCAGAAGCTCCTACGAGCAGTACTTC. It specifies CASSFDTRSSYEQYF. V is TRBV11-2 and J is TRBJ2-7; D remains unclear. The germline V and J ends were trimmed by 3 bases and 0 bases, with 12 bases remaining between them. CDR3 length: 15 amino acids. Germline assignment: CDR1 SGHAT and CDR2 FQNNGV.

This clonotype was seen repeatedly, ten times or more. The rearrangement uses TRBV11-3 and TRBJ2-7; D not resolved. The CDR3 runs to 12 residues. Germline loops: CDR1 SGHNT, CDR2 YENEEA. The V end lost 2 bases, the J end lost 3 bases, and 5 bases lay between the germline ends. CDR3 amino acids: CASSLTDYEQYF. CDR3 DNA: TGTGCCAGCAGCTTAACGGACTACGAGCAGTACTTC. Together with reference TRBV11-3 and TRBJ2-7, the CDR3 gives the full variable domain: EAGVVQSPRYKIIEKKQPVAFWCNPISGHNTLYWYLQNLGQGPELLIRYENEEAVDDSQLPKDRFSAERLKGVDSTLKIQPAELGDSAVYLCASSLTDYEQYFGPGTRLTVT.

This clonotype was observed at least ten times. The chain couples TRBV6-6 to TRBJ2-7, with no clear D. The V and J ends lost 0 bases and 5 bases respectively, with 8 bases between them. The CDR3 length is 13 residues. Germline assignment: CDR1 MNHNY and CDR2 SVGAGI (reference sequence). This chain's CDR3 is CASSYSEVHEQYF. CDR3 sequence (DNA): TGTGCCAGCAGTTACTCAGAAGTTCACGAGCAGTACTTC.

The V call is TRBV7-8, the J call TRBJ2-1; 12 nucleotides agree with TRBD2. The ends lost 5 bases at V and 13 bases at J; junction bases unmatched: 15. CDR3 length: 16 amino acids. Per germline, CDR1 SGHVS and CDR2 FQNEAQ. The CDR3 is CASSPTIIRLAGAQFF. CDR3 DNA sequence: TGTGCCAGCAGCCCGACGATCATAAGACTAGCGGGGGCCCAGTTCTTC.

Ten or more counts support this clonotype. The gene calls are TRBV12-5 and TRBJ1-5; 9 bases match TRBD1. Losses at the gene ends were 7 bases for V and 6 bases for J; bases not matched to a gene: 10. Germline loops: CDR1 LGHNT, CDR2 FRNRAP. This CDR3 has 15 amino acids. CDR3 residues: CASAQTGGQGQPQHF. The CDR3 coding sequence is TGTGCTAGTGCCCAGACAGGGGGACAGGGTCAGCCCCAGCATTTT.